Listed here are 12 T cell receptor beta chains from one sample, sequenced in a study of OX40 agonist ivuxolimab in advanced cancers. Library creation used the immunoSEQ multiplex PCR assay. Drawn from immuneACCESS, this table holds only the in-frame rearrangements with V and J called that TCRdb kept. Clones are partly lost; checked studies trace under half to an unresolved V gene and leave the rest unexplained. In this sample the table shows around 80,000 clones, 91% of which occur a single time. The ten largest clones represent about 2.1% of the sample. The specimen was CD4+ or CD8+ T cells sorted from blood, collected in a trial of the OX40 agonist ivuxolimab. These receptor sequences come from an adult with an advanced solid tumor such as melanoma, head and neck, liver or kidney cancer.

On this clone: Because the CDR3's place on the DNA is in doubt, the DNA is left out and the CDR3 is given as listed by TCRdb. Other nucleotide sequences in the sample specify the same CDR3. The chain joins TRBV21-1 to TRBJ1-5; the D call of TRBD1 is as the table states it, not checked on the DNA. TRBV21-1 is a listed pseudogene. The CDR3 adds up to 13 amino acids, both ends counted. The CDR3 reads CASSIYRCRPQHF.

This chain connects TRBV28 to TRBJ1-2, with 10 nucleotides matching TRBD1. This CDR3 is built from 15 residues. V lost 8 bases and J lost 1; bases outside the gene matches: 7. CDR1 is MDHEN and CDR2 is SYDVKM in the germline V gene. The chain's CDR3 is CASQRTGGNNYGYTF. The DNA for the CDR3 is TGTGCCAGCCAACGGACAGGGGGGAATAACTATGGCTACACCTTC.

This chain joins TRBV28 and TRBJ2-1; D is ambiguous. Germline lookup yields CDR1 MDHEN and CDR2 SYDVKM. The CDR3 runs to 15 residues. The V gene lost 4 bases and the J gene lost 4 bases, with 14 bases spanning the gap. The CDR3 nucleotides are TGTGCCAGCAGTTCCTACAGCGTTCGGTACAATGAGCAGTTCTTC. The encoded protein is CASSSYSVRYNEQFF. Drawing the rest from reference TRBV28 and TRBJ2-1, the complete variable domain is DVKVTQSSRYLVKRTGEKVFLECVQDMDHENMFWYRQDPGLGLRLIYFSYDVKMKEKGDIPEGYSVSREKKERFSLILESASTNQTSMYLCASSSYSVRYNEQFFGPGTRLTVL.

This chain joins TRBV7-8 and TRBJ2-2, with D possibly being TRBD2 (6 bases). The CDR3 covers 14 residues. With 3 bases removed from V and 6 bases from J, the gap between germline ends came to 11 bases. The germline CDR1 and CDR2 sequences are SGHVS and FQNEAQ. CDR3 coding DNA: TGTGCCAGCAGCTTTTCGGGGGTGGCCGGGGAGCTGTTTTTT. Amino acids: CASSFSGVAGELFF.

The CDR3 spells CASSPGTGSQPQHF. CDR3 in DNA: TGTGCCAGCTCACCAGGCACAGGGAGCCAGCCCCAGCATTTT. This chain links TRBV18 with TRBJ1-5; tentative D call: TRBD1 (6 bases). Deletions cut 2 bases from V and 7 bases from J, with 12 bases between. This CDR3 is 14 amino acids long. Germline V gene sequence: CDR1 KGHSH, CDR2 LQKENI.

The chain uses TRBV5-4 and TRBJ2-7; 16 positions agree with TRBD2. V dropped 4 bases and J dropped 7; count of bases not matched to a gene: 5. This CDR3 is built from 15 residues. CDR1 and CDR2 from the germline V gene are SGHNT and YYREEE (reference sequence). The CDR3: CASSPGLAGGSEQYF. CDR3 sequence (DNA): TGTGCCAGCAGCCCGGGACTAGCGGGAGGGTCTGAGCAGTACTTC.

The genes are TRBV6-1 and TRBJ1-2, with 7 bases matching TRBD1. There are 13 residues in the CDR3. V lost 2 bases to trimming and J lost 3 bases; unmatched junction nucleotides: 0. Looked up from germline, CDR1 is MNHNS and CDR2 is SASEGT. The CDR3 DNA reads as TGTGCCAGCAGTGAACAGGGGGACTATGGCTACACCTTC. This codes for CASSEQGDYGYTF.

This rearrangement joins TRBV25-1 to TRBJ2-7; D is perhaps TRBD1 (6 bases). Germline V gene lookup returns CDR1 MGHDK and CDR2 SYGVNS. The ends were cut back, 6 bases at V and 5 bases at J, with 26 bases in the middle. This CDR3 has 17 amino acids. CDR3 in DNA: TGTGCCAGCAGGGGCGGACAGTTTCCGCGGTATTTCCACGAGCAGTACTTC. Translation: CASRGGQFPRYFHEQYF.

V and J are TRBV2 and TRBJ1-1; D perhaps matches TRBD1 (5 bases). Germline CDR1 SNHLY, CDR2 FYNNEI. This CDR3 has 15 amino acids. Trimming left V 7 bases short and J 1 base short, with 16 bases between. The CDR3 loop is CASNTGVTANTEAFF. The CDR3 coding sequence is TGTGCCAGCAATACGGGAGTGACAGCGAACACTGAAGCTTTCTTT.

The chain has TRBV15 and TRBJ2-5, with D maybe TRBD2 (6 bases). CDR3 length: 16 residues. Germline V lookup: CDR1 LNHNV, CDR2 YYDKDF (reference sequence). The V end lost 5 bases, the J end lost 5 bases, and 21 bases lay between the germline ends. The CDR3 coding sequence is TGTGCCACCAGCCCCCGAGGCGGAGGGCGCGGGGAGACCCAGTACTTC. Its protein product is CATSPRGGGRGETQYF.

The V call is TRBV10-3, the J call TRBJ1-6; D may be TRBD1 (5 bases). The V end was cut by 9 bases, the J end by 8 bases, with 14 bases between. The CDR3 consists of 13 residues. In germline, CDR1 is ENHRY, CDR2 SYGVKD. CDR3 DNA sequence: TGTGCCATTAAAGGGGCTCGAGATTCACCCCTCCACTTT. Its protein is CAIKGARDSPLHF.

The J gene is TRBJ1-1, the V gene TRBV5-1; no clear D. V lost 6 bases to trimming and J lost 3 bases, with 15 bases between them. This CDR3 contains 14 residues. CDR1 and CDR2 (germline): SGHRS, YFSETQ. In nucleotides, the CDR3 is TGCGCCAGCACCAACTTGGGGAGTTACACTGAAGCTTTCTTT. Its translation is CASTNLGSYTEAFF.